These T cell receptor beta chains were read from a single sample in a study of blood T cell repertoires in COVID-19. Data came from immunoSEQ multiplex PCR; TCRdb stores just in-frame clones and leaves some out. The data contain a few hundred thousand clones, about 87% of them singletons. The source material was peripheral blood. These receptors were collected from a man between 60 and 75 years old with acute or convalescent COVID-19. Each CDR3 is given with its conserved first and last residue. The D gene is left open where the match is weak. Rows may omit the clone size; those that give it use once, few, many or a size class.

j_gene,d_gene,v_gene,abundance,CDR3nt,CDR3aa
TRBJ2-7,NA,TRBV12-5,NA,TGTGCTAGTGGCTCGCTTCTCCGCGACGAGCAGTACTTC,CASGSLLRDEQYF
TRBJ1-6,TRBD1,TRBV28,NA,TGTGCCAGCAATCCATTAGCCCCCACAGGGGACGATTCACCCCTCCACTTT,CASNPLAPTGDDSPLHF
TRBJ1-2,TRBD1,TRBV15,NA,TGTGCCACCAGCATCAGGGACAGCAACTATGGCTACACCTTC,CATSIRDSNYGYTF
TRBJ2-7,TRBD1,TRBV2,NA,TGTGCCAGCTCCGGACAGGTCTACGAGCAGTACTTC,CASSGQVYEQYF
TRBJ1-2,TRBD1,TRBV27,NA,TGTGCCAGCACCGCCGCCCGGGACAGGGGGTATGGCTACACCTTC,CASTAARDRGYGYTF
TRBJ1-6,NA,TRBV18,NA,TGTGCCAGCTCACCACTGATGGACAGCTTGAATTCACCCCTCCACTTT,CASSPLMDSLNSPLHF
TRBJ1-1,TRBD1,TRBV12-5,NA,TGTGCTAGTGGTGTAGGACAGGGAAGGACTGAAGCTTTCTTT,CASGVGQGRTEAFF
TRBJ1-2,TRBD1,TRBV12-3/TRBV12-4,once,TGTGCCAGCAGCCTATCGACAGGGGATGGCTACACCTTC,CASSLSTGDGYTF
TRBJ2-3,NA,TRBV27,NA,TGTGCCAGCAGTTCAAATACCCCTTGGCGGGCCAGCACAGATACGCAGTATTTT,CASSSNTPWRASTDTQYF
TRBJ2-5,TRBD2,TRBV6-2/TRBV6-3,NA,TGTGCCAGCAGTTACGGCCTATTAGCGGGGGAGCAAGAGACCCAGTACTTC,CASSYGLLAGEQETQYF
TRBJ1-2,NA,TRBV3-1/TRBV3-2,NA,TGTGCCAGCAGCCAAGGGGGCCGCAACTATGGCTACACCTTC,CASSQGGRNYGYTF
TRBJ2-5,TRBD1,TRBV7-2,NA,TGTGCCAGCAGCCCGGACAGGGGGCGGGAGACCCAGTACTTC,CASSPDRGRETQYF
TRBJ2-5,NA,TRBV2,NA,TGTGCCAGCACCGGAGAGAGGTCCGGAGACTTC,CASTGERSGDF
TRBJ2-3,TRBD1,TRBV7-6,NA,TGTGCCAGCAGCTTACTGACAGGGGGAGGAGCAGATACGCAGTATTTT,CASSLLTGGGADTQYF
TRBJ2-7,TRBD1,TRBV9,NA,TGTGCCAGCAGCCCCCGGGGACAGGGGGCGTCCTACGAGCAGTACTTC,CASSPRGQGASYEQYF
TRBJ1-5,NA,TRBV28,NA,TGTGCCAGCAGTTTATACGGCAGGGGTACTAGCAATCAGCCCCAGCATTTT,CASSLYGRGTSNQPQHF
TRBJ2-5,TRBD1,TRBV5-1,NA,TGCGCCAGCAGCCCGTCAGGCAGGGGGGAGACCCAGTACTTC,CASSPSGRGETQYF
TRBJ2-1,TRBD2,TRBV2,NA,TGTGCCAGCAGCCGCACGGGACTAAGGGGCAATGAGCAGTTCTTC,CASSRTGLRGNEQFF
TRBJ2-5,NA,TRBV5-6,few,TGTGCCAGCAGCTTAATAGGAGGCGGAGGGAACCAAGAGACCCAGTACTTC,CASSLIGGGGNQETQYF
TRBJ1-1,TRBD1,TRBV6-6,NA,TGTGCCAGCAGCCGAGGGGGACCCGGGACAGGGTCGAACACTGAAGCTTTCTTT,CASSRGGPGTGSNTEAFF
TRBJ2-7,TRBD1,TRBV29-1,NA,TGCAGCGTTAGGGGGACAGGTGCCTCCAACGAGCAGTACTTC,CSVRGTGASNEQYF
TRBJ2-7,NA,TRBV6-5,NA,TGTGCCAGCAGTTACAACGGAGGCGGAACCTACGAGCAGTACTTC,CASSYNGGGTYEQYF
TRBJ2-2,NA,TRBV6-4,NA,TGTGCCAGCAGAAAGGACAGCGTCAACACCGGGGAGCTGTTTTTT,CASRKDSVNTGELFF
TRBJ1-3,TRBD1,TRBV3-1/TRBV3-2,NA,TGTGCCAGCAGCCAAAAGGGCACCGGGACAGGGGGGGGAAACACCATATATTTT,CASSQKGTGTGGGNTIYF
TRBJ2-1,NA,TRBV7-3,NA,TGTGCCAGCAGCTACGGTTCGGGCAATGAGCAGTTCTTC,CASSYGSGNEQFF
TRBJ2-3,TRBD1,TRBV11-3,NA,TGTGCCAACCCCGGCGGGACAGGGGCGAATAGGACAGATACGCAGTATTTT,CANPGGTGANRTDTQYF
TRBJ1-2,NA,TRBV29-1,NA,TGCAGCGTTGAGACAGTGGCGACGCGGGGTGGCTACACCTTC,CSVETVATRGGYTF
TRBJ2-1,NA,TRBV7-3,NA,TGTGCCAGCAGCTTGCCGGGGACTCACAATGAGCAGTTCTTC,CASSLPGTHNEQFF
TRBJ1-2,NA,TRBV6-2/TRBV6-3,NA,TGTGCCAGCAGTTACCGGCAGGGGTACGGCTACACCTTC,CASSYRQGYGYTF
TRBJ2-5,TRBD2,TRBV4-2,NA,TGTGCCAGCAGCCAAGATCATCGGGCTAGCGGGGGGTCGGAGACCCAGTACTTC,CASSQDHRASGGSETQYF
TRBJ2-2,TRBD2,TRBV7-9,NA,TGTGCCAGCAGCCCCCGGGGGAGGGCCACCGGGGAGCTGTTTTTT,CASSPRGRATGELFF
TRBJ2-1,NA,TRBV28,NA,TGTGCCAGCAGTTCAGGGAATATCGGGCAGTTCTTC,CASSSGNIGQFF